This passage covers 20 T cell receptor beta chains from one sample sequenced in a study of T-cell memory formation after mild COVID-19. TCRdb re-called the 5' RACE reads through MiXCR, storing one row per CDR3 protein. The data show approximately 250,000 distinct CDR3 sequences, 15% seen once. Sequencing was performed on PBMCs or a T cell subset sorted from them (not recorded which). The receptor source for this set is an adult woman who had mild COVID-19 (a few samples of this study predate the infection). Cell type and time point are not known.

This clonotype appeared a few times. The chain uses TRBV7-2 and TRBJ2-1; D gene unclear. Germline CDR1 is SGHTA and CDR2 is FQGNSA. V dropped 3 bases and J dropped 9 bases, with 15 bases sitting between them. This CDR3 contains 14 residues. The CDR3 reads CASSFSPALGEQFF. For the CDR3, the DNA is TGTGCCAGCAGCTTTAGCCCAGCCCTAGGTGAGCAGTTCTTC.

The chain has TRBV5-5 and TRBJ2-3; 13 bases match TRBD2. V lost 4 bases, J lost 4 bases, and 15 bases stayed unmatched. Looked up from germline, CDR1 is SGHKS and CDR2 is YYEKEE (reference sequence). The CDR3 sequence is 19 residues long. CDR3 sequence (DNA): TGTGCCAGCAGCCTCAGGACTAGCGGGGGCAGCCGCCTTGCAGATACGCAGTATTTT. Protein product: CASSLRTSGGSRLADTQYF.

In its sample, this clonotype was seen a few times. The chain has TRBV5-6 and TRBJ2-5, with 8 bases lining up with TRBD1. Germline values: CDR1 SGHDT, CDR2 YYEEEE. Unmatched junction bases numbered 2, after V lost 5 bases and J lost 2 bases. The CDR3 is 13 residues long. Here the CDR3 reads CASRRQGQETQYF. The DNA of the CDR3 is TGTGCCAGCAGGCGACAGGGGCAAGAGACCCAGTACTTC.

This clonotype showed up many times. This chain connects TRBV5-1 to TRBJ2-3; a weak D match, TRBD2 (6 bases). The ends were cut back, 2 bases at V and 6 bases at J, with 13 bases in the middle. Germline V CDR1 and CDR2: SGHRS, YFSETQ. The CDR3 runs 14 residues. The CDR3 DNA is TGCGCCAGCAGCTTTAAAGGAGGGGCGGATACGCAGTATTTT. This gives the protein CASSFKGGADTQYF.

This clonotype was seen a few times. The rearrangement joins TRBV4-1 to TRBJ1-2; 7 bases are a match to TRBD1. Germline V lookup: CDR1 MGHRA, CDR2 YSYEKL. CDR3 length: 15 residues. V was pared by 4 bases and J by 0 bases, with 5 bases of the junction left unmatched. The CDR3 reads CASSLGQPTNYGYTF. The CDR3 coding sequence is TGCGCCAGCAGCCTGGGACAGCCTACTAACTATGGCTACACCTTC.

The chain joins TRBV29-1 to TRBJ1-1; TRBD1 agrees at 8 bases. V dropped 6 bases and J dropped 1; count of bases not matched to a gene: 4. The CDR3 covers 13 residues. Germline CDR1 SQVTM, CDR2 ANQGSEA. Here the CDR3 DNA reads TGCAGCGTCGGTGGACAGGGGAACACTGAAGCTTTCTTT. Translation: CSVGGQGNTEAFF.

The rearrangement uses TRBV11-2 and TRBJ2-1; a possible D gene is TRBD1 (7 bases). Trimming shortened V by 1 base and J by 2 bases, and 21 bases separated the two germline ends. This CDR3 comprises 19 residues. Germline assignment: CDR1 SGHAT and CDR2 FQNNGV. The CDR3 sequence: CASSLGTSQGGGTYNEQFF. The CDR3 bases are TGTGCCAGCAGCTTAGGGACTTCCCAGGGGGGCGGCACCTACAATGAGCAGTTCTTC.

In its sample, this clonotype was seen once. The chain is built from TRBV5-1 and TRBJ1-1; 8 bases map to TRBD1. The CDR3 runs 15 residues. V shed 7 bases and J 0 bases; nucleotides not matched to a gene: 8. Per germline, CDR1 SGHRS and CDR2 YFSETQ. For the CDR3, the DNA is TGCGCCAGCGCGATGACAGGGGCCATGAACACTGAAGCTTTCTTT. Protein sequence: CASAMTGAMNTEAFF.

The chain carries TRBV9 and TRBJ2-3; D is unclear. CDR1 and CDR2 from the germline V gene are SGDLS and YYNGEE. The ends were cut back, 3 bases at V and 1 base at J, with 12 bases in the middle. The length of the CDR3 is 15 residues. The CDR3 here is CASSAELSRTDTQYF. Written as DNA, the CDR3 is TGTGCCAGCAGCGCAGAGCTGTCCCGCACAGATACGCAGTATTTT.

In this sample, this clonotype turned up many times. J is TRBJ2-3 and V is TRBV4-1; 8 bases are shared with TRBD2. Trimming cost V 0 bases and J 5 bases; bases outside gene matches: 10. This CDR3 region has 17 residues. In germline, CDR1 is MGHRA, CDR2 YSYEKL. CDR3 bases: TGCGCCAGCAGCCAAGATATGAGCGGGGGCTACGGAGATACGCAGTATTTT. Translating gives CASSQDMSGGYGDTQYF.

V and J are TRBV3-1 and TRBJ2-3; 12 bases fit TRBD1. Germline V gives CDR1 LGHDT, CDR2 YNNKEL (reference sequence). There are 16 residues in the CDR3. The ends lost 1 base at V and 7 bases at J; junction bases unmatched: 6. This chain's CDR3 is CASSQGDRGRINTQYF. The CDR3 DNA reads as TGTGCCAGCAGCCAAGGGGACAGGGGGCGCATCAATACGCAGTATTTT.

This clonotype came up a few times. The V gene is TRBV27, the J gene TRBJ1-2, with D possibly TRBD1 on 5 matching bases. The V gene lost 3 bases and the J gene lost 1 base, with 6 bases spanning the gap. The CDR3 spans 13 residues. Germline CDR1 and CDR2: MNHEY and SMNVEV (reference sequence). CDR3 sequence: CASSLDINYGYTF. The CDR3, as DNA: TGTGCCAGCAGTTTGGACATTAACTATGGCTACACCTTC.

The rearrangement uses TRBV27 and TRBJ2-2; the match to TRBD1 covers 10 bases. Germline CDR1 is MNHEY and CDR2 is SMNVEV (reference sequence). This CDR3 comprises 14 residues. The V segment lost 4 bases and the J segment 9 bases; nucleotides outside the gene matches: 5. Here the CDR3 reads CASSSRQGAWELFF. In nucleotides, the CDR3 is TGTGCCAGCAGTTCCAGACAGGGGGCTTGGGAGCTGTTTTTT.

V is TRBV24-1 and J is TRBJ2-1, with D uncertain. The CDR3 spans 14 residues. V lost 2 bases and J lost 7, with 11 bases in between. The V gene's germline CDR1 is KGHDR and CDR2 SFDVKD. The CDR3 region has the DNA TGTGCCACCAGTGATTCAGTTTTGAAGAATGAGCAGTTCTTC. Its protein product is CATSDSVLKNEQFF.

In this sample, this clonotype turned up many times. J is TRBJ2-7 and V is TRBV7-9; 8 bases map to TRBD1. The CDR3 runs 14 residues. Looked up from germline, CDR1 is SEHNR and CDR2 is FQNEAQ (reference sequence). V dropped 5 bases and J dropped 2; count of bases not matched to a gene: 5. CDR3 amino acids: CASSPGTGTYEQYF. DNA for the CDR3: TGTGCCAGCAGCCCCGGGACAGGTACCTACGAGCAGTACTTC.

CDR3 region: CASVGAGGRQETQYF. CDR3 DNA: TGTGCCAGCGTAGGCGCGGGGGGACGTCAAGAGACCCAGTACTTC. V gene TRBV2 combines with J gene TRBJ2-5, with 8 bases matching TRBD2. Looked up from germline, CDR1 is SNHLY and CDR2 is FYNNEI. V lost 8 bases to trimming and J lost 2 bases; unmatched junction nucleotides: 10. CDR3 length: 15 residues.

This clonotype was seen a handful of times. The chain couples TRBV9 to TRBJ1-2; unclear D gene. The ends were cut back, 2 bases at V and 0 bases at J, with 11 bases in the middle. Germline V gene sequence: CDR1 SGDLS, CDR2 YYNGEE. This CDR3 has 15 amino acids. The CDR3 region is CASSVWGTANYGYTF. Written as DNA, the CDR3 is TGTGCCAGCAGCGTTTGGGGTACAGCTAACTATGGCTACACCTTC.

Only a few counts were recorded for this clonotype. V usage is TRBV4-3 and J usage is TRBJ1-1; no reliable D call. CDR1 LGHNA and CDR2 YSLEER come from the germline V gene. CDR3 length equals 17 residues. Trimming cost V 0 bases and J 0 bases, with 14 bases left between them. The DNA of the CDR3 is TGCGCCAGCAGCCAAGATGCCCGGCTGGGGATGAACACTGAAGCTTTCTTT. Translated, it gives CASSQDARLGMNTEAFF.

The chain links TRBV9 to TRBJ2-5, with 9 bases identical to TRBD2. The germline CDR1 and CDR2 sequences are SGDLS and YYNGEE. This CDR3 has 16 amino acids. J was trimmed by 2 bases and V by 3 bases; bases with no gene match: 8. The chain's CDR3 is CASSAPGLAHQETQYF. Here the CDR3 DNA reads TGTGCCAGCAGCGCCCCGGGACTAGCCCATCAAGAGACCCAGTACTTC. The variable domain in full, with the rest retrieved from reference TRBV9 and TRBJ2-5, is DSGVTQTPKHLITATGQRVTLRCSPRSGDLSVYWYQQSLDQGLQFLIQYYNGEERAKGNILERFSAQQFPDLHSELNLSSLELGDSALYFCASSAPGLAHQETQYFGPGTRLLVL.

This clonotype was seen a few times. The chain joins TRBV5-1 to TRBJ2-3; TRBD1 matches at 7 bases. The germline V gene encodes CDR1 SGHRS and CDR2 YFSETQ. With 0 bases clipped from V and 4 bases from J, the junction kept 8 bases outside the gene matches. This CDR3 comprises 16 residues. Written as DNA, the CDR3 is TGCGCCAGCAGCTTGGAAGGGGGCGGATTGGCAGATACGCAGTATTTT. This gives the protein CASSLEGGGLADTQYF. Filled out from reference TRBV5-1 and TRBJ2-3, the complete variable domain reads KAGVTQTPRYLIKTRGQQVTLSCSPISGHRSVSWYQQTPGQGLQFLFEYFSETQRNKGNFPGRFSGRQFSNSRSEMNVSTLELGDSALYLCASSLEGGGLADTQYFGPGTRLTVL.